One sample yielded the 32 T cell receptor beta chains listed below, sequenced in a study of blood T cell repertoires in COVID-19. Only in-frame clones appear in the TCRdb table, and some are missing; sequencing was by immunoSEQ multiplex PCR. The table lists around 100,000 clones, over 80% of them singletons. Sequenced input: peripheral blood. All receptors derive from a man between 45 and 60 years old with active or convalescent COVID-19.

The rearrangement uses TRBV3-1 (or the pseudogene TRBV3-2) and TRBJ2-6; a possible D gene is TRBD2 (5 bases). The CDR3 consists of 16 residues. Between the trimmed V and J ends, which lost 4 bases and 1 base, there was a span of 11 bases. The germline gives CDR1 LGHDT, CDR2 YNNKEL (reference sequence). CDR3 DNA sequence: TGTGCCAGCAGCCCGGGCGCGGGTTCTGGGGCCAACGTCCTGACTTTC. Translating it yields CASSPGAGSGANVLTF.

J is TRBJ2-7 and V is TRBV5-1; 10 bases align to TRBD1. This CDR3 has 14 amino acids. Germline V gene lookup returns CDR1 SGHRS and CDR2 YFSETQ. J gave up 5 bases and V 4 bases, and 6 bases lay outside the gene matches. CDR3 nucleotide sequence: TGCGCCAGCAGCGAGATGACAGGGGGCGACGAGCAGTACTTC. Translated: CASSEMTGGDEQYF. The whole variable domain, remainder taken from reference TRBV5-1 and TRBJ2-7, is KAGVTQTPRYLIKTRGQQVTLSCSPISGHRSVSWYQQTPGQGLQFLFEYFSETQRNKGNFPGRFSGRQFSNSRSEMNVSTLELGDSALYLCASSEMTGGDEQYFGPGTRLTVT.

The chain combines TRBV9 with TRBJ1-2; 9 bases line up with TRBD1. With V trimmed by 0 bases and J by 4 bases, 4 bases remained unmatched. The CDR3 covers 15 residues. Germline V gene data show CDR1 as SGDLS and CDR2 as YYNGEE. The CDR3 DNA is TGTGCCAGCAGCGTAGTGGGGGACAGGGTCTATGGCTACACCTTC. This gives the protein CASSVVGDRVYGYTF.

This rearrangement joins TRBV20-1 to TRBJ1-1; no definite D call. The CDR3 spans 11 residues. CDR1 is DFQATT, CDR2 SNEGSKA, per germline (reference sequence). V lost 3 bases to trimming and J lost 1 base, with 3 bases between them. The CDR3 loop reads CSASQNTEAFF. The CDR3 region has the DNA TGCAGTGCTAGTCAGAACACTGAAGCTTTCTTT.

This chain uses TRBV24-1 with TRBJ2-7, with 9 nucleotides matching TRBD1. The CDR3 runs 16 residues. Germline V gene sequence: CDR1 KGHDR, CDR2 SFDVKD. V was pared by 3 bases and J by 5 bases, with 10 bases of the junction left unmatched. The CDR3 loop reads CATSDASGTGFHEQYF. As DNA, the CDR3 is TGTGCCACCAGTGATGCCTCCGGGACAGGGTTCCACGAGCAGTACTTC.

V and J are TRBV3-1 (or the pseudogene TRBV3-2) and TRBJ2-7, with D perhaps TRBD2 (6 bases). Germline CDR1 reads LGHDT; CDR2 reads YNNKEL (reference sequence). Trimming removed 1 base at V and 6 bases at J, with 13 bases between. This CDR3 contains 14 residues. CDR3 bases: TGTGCCAGCAGCCAAGCACTCGTCGGGGGCGAGCAGTACTTC. Protein sequence: CASSQALVGGEQYF.

The J gene is TRBJ2-1, the V gene TRBV24-1; a possible D gene is TRBD1 (6 bases). Trimming took off 9 bases at V and 5 bases at J, with 10 bases between the two ends. The V gene's germline CDR1 is KGHDR and CDR2 SFDVKD. The CDR3 spans 12 residues. In DNA form, the CDR3 reads TGTGCCACCTCCCAGGGGCACAATGAGCAGTTCTTC. This gives the protein CATSQGHNEQFF.

The V and J genes are TRBV11-3 and TRBJ2-7, with D possibly TRBD2 on 5 matching bases. The V gene lost 5 bases and the J gene lost 4 bases, with 24 bases spanning the gap. Germline V gene lookup returns CDR1 SGHNT and CDR2 YENEEA. The CDR3 is made up of 17 amino acids. The DNA for the CDR3 is TGTGCCAGCAGCACTTATCCCCATGAGCGGAACTTATACGAGCAGTACTTC. It codes for CASSTYPHERNLYEQYF.

This rearrangement joins TRBV24-1 to TRBJ2-3, with TRBD2 matching over 9 bases. CDR1 is KGHDR, CDR2 SFDVKD, per germline. Losses at the gene ends were 6 bases for V and 3 bases for J; bases not matched to a gene: 12. There are 17 residues in the CDR3. The DNA of the CDR3 is TGTGCCACCAGTTCGGGTGTCGGGACTAGCTCTACAGATACGCAGTATTTT. Protein sequence: CATSSGVGTSSTDTQYF.

The rearrangement uses TRBV29-1 and TRBJ2-3, with 7 bases lining up with TRBD1. The CDR3 totals 12 residues. Looked up from germline, CDR1 is SQVTM and CDR2 is ANQGSEA. The V segment lost 7 bases and the J segment 1 base; nucleotides outside the gene matches: 2. The CDR3: CSAGQGTDTQYF. The CDR3 DNA follows: TGCAGCGCCGGACAGGGCACAGATACGCAGTATTTT.

V gene TRBV27 combines with J gene TRBJ1-2; TRBD1 is a possible D gene (5 bases). The CDR3 runs to 11 residues. Per the germline V gene, CDR1 is MNHEY and CDR2 is SMNVEV (reference sequence). Trimming removed 4 bases at V and 8 bases at J, with 8 bases between. The CDR3 DNA reads as TGTGCCAGCAGTTCAGGGCGCGGCTACACCTTC. It encodes CASSSGRGYTF.

The table lists this clone with a few counts. The chain recombines TRBV11-2 with TRBJ1-2; 11 nucleotides line up with TRBD1. The CDR3 loop spans 15 amino acids. Germline V CDR1 and CDR2: SGHAT, FQNNGV. J gave up 4 bases and V 5 bases, and 6 bases lay outside the gene matches. CDR3 in DNA: TGTGCCAGCAGCGCCCGGGACAGGGGGATCTATGGCTACACCTTC. Translating it yields CASSARDRGIYGYTF.

The chain has TRBV18 and TRBJ1-1; 10 bases map to TRBD1. The junction had 2 bases not matched to a gene; V was cut back by 4 bases and J by 3 bases. This CDR3 is 14 amino acids long. Germline V gene lookup returns CDR1 KGHSH and CDR2 LQKENI. The CDR3 DNA follows: TGTGCCAGCTCACAAGGGACAGGGGACACTGAAGCTTTCTTT. Amino acid sequence: CASSQGTGDTEAFF.

The chain carries TRBV5-1 and TRBJ2-5; D remains unclear. V shed 0 bases and J shed 6 bases, with 12 bases lying between them. This CDR3 contains 14 residues. The germline CDR1 and CDR2 sequences are SGHRS and YFSETQ. The CDR3 region has the DNA TGCGCCAGCAGCTTGGGCGACATTGTCAAGACCCAGTACTTC. This gives the protein CASSLGDIVKTQYF.

This chain links TRBV11-2 with TRBJ1-4; 9 bases are a match to TRBD1. Germline V gives CDR1 SGHAT, CDR2 FQNNGV. V shed 5 bases and J 2 bases; nucleotides not matched to a gene: 0. The CDR3 consists of 14 residues. CDR3 DNA sequence: TGTGCCAGCAGCGGACAGGGGACTAATGAAAAACTGTTTTTT. Its translation is CASSGQGTNEKLFF.

The chain links TRBV19 to TRBJ2-7, with 8 bases fitting TRBD1. Germline V gene sequence: CDR1 LNHDA, CDR2 SQIVND (reference sequence). The CDR3 runs 15 residues. J gave up 7 bases and V 5 bases, and 13 bases lay outside the gene matches. The CDR3: CASSSAGTGAKEQYF. For the CDR3, the DNA is TGTGCCAGTAGTTCGGCCGGGACAGGTGCAAAGGAGCAGTACTTC.

The chain employs TRBV25-1 and TRBJ2-5, with D possibly matching TRBD1 (6 bases). V was pared by 8 bases and J by 4 bases, with 14 bases between. The germline CDR1 and CDR2 sequences are MGHDK and SYGVNS. The CDR3 length is 13 residues. The DNA of the CDR3 is TGTGCCAGCGGGACAATGAACGGAGAGACCCAGTACTTC. Translation gives CASGTMNGETQYF.

The chain joins TRBV3-1 (or the pseudogene TRBV3-2) to TRBJ1-3; 7 bases fit TRBD1. CDR1 LGHDT and CDR2 YNNKEL come from the germline V gene (reference sequence). V trimming: 2 bases; J trimming: 2 bases; junction bases outside the gene matches: 6. The CDR3 contains 16 residues. The CDR3 DNA is TGTGCCAGCAGCCAATATTCCGGGACAGCTGGAAACACCATATATTTT. It yields the protein CASSQYSGTAGNTIYF.

The chain joins TRBV5-4 to TRBJ1-2, with D maybe TRBD1 (6 bases). This CDR3 is built from 14 residues. Trimming left V 4 bases short and J 4 bases short, with 14 bases between. The V gene's germline CDR1 is SGHNT and CDR2 YYREEE (reference sequence). Here the CDR3 reads CASSRTDGFYGYTF. As DNA, the CDR3 is TGTGCCAGCAGCAGGACAGATGGGTTCTATGGCTACACCTTC.

The J gene is TRBJ2-7, the V gene TRBV6-5; 7 bases agree with TRBD2. Losses at the gene ends were 2 bases for V and 4 bases for J; bases not matched to a gene: 5. Germline CDR1 is MNHEY and CDR2 is SVGAGI. This CDR3 spans 14 amino acids. CDR3 loop: CASSYLAGVYEQYF. CDR3 nucleotides: TGTGCCAGCAGTTACCTCGCGGGAGTATACGAGCAGTACTTC.

This clone was picked up a small number of times. This chain joins TRBV24-1 and TRBJ1-1; D is uncertain. Germline lookup yields CDR1 KGHDR and CDR2 SFDVKD. The length of the CDR3 is 13 residues. Trimming cost V 1 base and J 4 bases, with 6 bases left between them. This chain's CDR3 is CATSDFQSTEAFF. For the CDR3, the DNA is TGTGCCACCAGTGATTTTCAGTCCACTGAAGCTTTCTTT.

This chain links TRBV24-1 with TRBJ1-5; tentative D call: TRBD1 (5 bases). Trimming took off 0 bases at V and 6 bases at J, with 20 bases between the two ends. Per germline, CDR1 KGHDR and CDR2 SFDVKD. The CDR3 has 18 amino acids. CDR3 in amino acids: CATSDLRSDSPGVQPQHF. The DNA for the CDR3 is TGTGCCACCAGTGATTTGCGTTCGGACTCCCCGGGGGTTCAGCCCCAGCATTTT.

The rearrangement links TRBV9 to TRBJ2-3, with 11 bases that match TRBD2. CDR1 is SGDLS and CDR2 is YYNGEE in the germline V gene. The CDR3 spans 16 residues. Losses at the gene ends were 4 bases for V and 2 bases for J; bases not matched to a gene: 6. The CDR3 bases are TGTGCCAGCAGCTCCCGGACTAGCGGGTTCACAGATACGCAGTATTTT. This gives the protein CASSSRTSGFTDTQYF.

This clone has more than one count but fewer than ten. The V gene is TRBV11-3, the J gene TRBJ2-2, with D unresolved. Trimming cost V 10 bases and J 7 bases, with 10 bases left between them. The CDR3 runs 11 residues. Germline CDR1 reads SGHNT; CDR2 reads YENEEA. DNA of the CDR3: TGTGCCACCCAGACTGTCGGGGAGCTGTTTTTT. It encodes CATQTVGELFF.

The chain carries TRBV5-1 and TRBJ2-1; tentatively, D is TRBD1 (6 bases). The CDR3 length is 18 residues. Germline loops: CDR1 SGHRS, CDR2 YFSETQ. Trimming removed 3 bases from V and 0 bases from J, with 19 bases in between. The CDR3 sequence is CASSSGVGQTSSYNEQFF. The CDR3 DNA reads as TGCGCCAGCAGCTCCGGGGTCGGACAGACGAGCTCCTACAATGAGCAGTTCTTC.

This rearrangement joins TRBV6-5 to TRBJ1-6; possibly TRBD1 for D (6 bases). The V gene lost 6 bases and the J gene lost 10 bases, with 16 bases spanning the gap. Germline CDR1 and CDR2: MNHEY and SVGAGI. This CDR3 has 14 residues. The CDR3 protein is CASSLGQSASPLHF. CDR3 in DNA: TGTGCCAGCAGCTTAGGACAGTCGGCATCACCCCTCCACTTT.

V usage is TRBV5-1 and J usage is TRBJ2-1; 9 nucleotides match TRBD2. CDR3 size: 14 residues. V was pared by 3 bases and J by 7 bases, with 5 bases of the junction left unmatched. CDR1 and CDR2 from the germline V gene are SGHRS and YFSETQ. The DNA for the CDR3 is TGCGCCAGCAGCTGGGGACTAGCAGATAATGAGCAGTTCTTC. Translating gives CASSWGLADNEQFF.

The rearrangement links TRBV15 to TRBJ2-1, with TRBD2 as a possible D gene (7 bases). The CDR3 covers 15 residues. Trimming pared 2 bases from V and 2 bases from J, leaving 10 bases between. Germline values: CDR1 LNHNV, CDR2 YYDKDF (reference sequence). The CDR3 bases are TGTGCCACCAGCAGACCGGGGGGCCCCTACAATGAGCAGTTCTTC. Translated, it gives CATSRPGGPYNEQFF.

This clone is a singleton in its sample. The chain employs TRBV5-4 and TRBJ2-1, with 8 bases matching TRBD2. Germline trimming cut 4 bases from V and 4 bases from J; bases unmatched to any gene: 10. This CDR3 spans 16 amino acids. CDR1 is SGHNT and CDR2 is YYREEE in the germline V gene (reference sequence). CDR3: CASSGEGAGGYNEQFF. The CDR3 DNA reads TGTGCCAGCAGCGGGGAAGGCGCGGGAGGTTACAATGAGCAGTTCTTC.

The chain is built from TRBV2 and TRBJ2-5; TRBD1 matches at 12 bases. The CDR3 covers 15 residues. The trim removed 6 bases at V and 5 bases at J, leaving 7 bases unmatched. Germline values: CDR1 SNHLY, CDR2 FYNNEI. The CDR3 region has the DNA TGTGCCAGCAGGCCCGGGACAGGGGGCTTGGAGACCCAGTACTTC. It translates to CASRPGTGGLETQYF.

The J gene is TRBJ1-4, the V gene TRBV6-6, with TRBD1 identical over 7 bases. This CDR3 contains 10 residues. Trimming cost V 11 bases and J 10 bases; bases outside gene matches: 4. Germline CDR1 MNHNY, CDR2 SVGAGI (reference sequence). As DNA, the CDR3 is TGTGCCGCAGGGGGTGGAAAACTGTTTTTT. As protein: CAAGGGKLFF.

The rearrangement links TRBV18 to TRBJ2-5; 8 bases map to TRBD2. The ends lost 0 bases at V and 4 bases at J; junction bases unmatched: 7. Germline CDR1 is KGHSH and CDR2 is LQKENI. The CDR3 is made up of 16 amino acids. The CDR3 nucleotides are TGTGCCAGCTCACCACCCGGCAAGACTAGCGCAGAGACCCAGTACTTC. Translation: CASSPPGKTSAETQYF.